The source of this TCR beta chain is a study of cytomegalovirus exposure and HLA in healthy donors. Study-level findings and limits: Common viral pathogens were later found to be apparently linked to several of the most significant clusters.

To note about this clone: What it recognizes is unknown.

Per germline, CDR1 SGHRS and CDR2 YFSETQ. The CDR3 length is 15 residues. The germline V and J ends were trimmed by 4 bases and 0 bases, with 11 bases remaining between them. PCR used 60 Vbeta primers and 13 Jbeta primers. Some clones are missing from TCRdb's copy, which holds only in-frame ones; the method was immunoSEQ multiplex PCR. The sample holds 100,000 to 120,000 clones, over 75% seen once. The clonotype comes from a woman in her twenties or thirties in good health and CMV-seropositive. The chain has TRBV5-1 and TRBJ1-5; D gene uncertain. Source material: PBMCs. Written as DNA, the CDR3 is TGCGCCAGCAGCCTCGGGTCAAATAGCAATCAGCCCCAGCATTTT. This sequence encodes CASSLGSNSNQPQHF.